These 6 T cell receptor beta chains came from one sample sequenced in a study of blood T cell repertoires in COVID-19. Here immunoSEQ multiplex PCR was the method, and the copy in TCRdb shows in-frame clones only, minus some. The sample holds some 150,000 clones, less than 90% seen once. Sequenced: peripheral blood. These receptors all stem from a woman in her seventies with COVID-19, enrolled during active disease.

The chain couples TRBV19 to TRBJ2-2; 7 bases are a match to TRBD1. The V gene end was trimmed by 4 bases and the J gene end by 8 bases; junction bases not matched to a gene: 7. Germline V gene data show CDR1 as LNHDA and CDR2 as SQIVND (reference sequence). CDR3 length: 14 amino acids. CDR3: CASSNTGVGGELFF. CDR3 nucleotide sequence: TGTGCCAGTAGTAACACAGGGGTCGGAGGGGAGCTGTTTTTT.

The chain joins TRBV7-9 to TRBJ1-3; D call uncertain. Germline assignment: CDR1 SEHNR and CDR2 FQNEAQ (reference sequence). Deletions cut 4 bases from V and 8 bases from J, with 15 bases between. The CDR3 totals 14 residues. The chain's CDR3 is CASSSTEGVDTIYF. In nucleotides, the CDR3 is TGTGCCAGCAGCTCTACAGAAGGCGTAGACACCATATATTTT. Based on the CDR3 plus reference TRBV7-9 and TRBJ1-3, the full variable domain is DTGVSQNPRHKITKRGQNVTFRCDPISEHNRLYWYRQTLGQGPEFLTYFQNEAQLEKSRLLSDRFSAERPKGSFSTLEIQRTEQGDSAMYLCASSSTEGVDTIYFGEGSWLTVV.

The V gene is TRBV4-1, the J gene TRBJ2-3; perhaps TRBD1 as D (5 bases). This CDR3 has 15 residues. V gave up 1 base and J gave up 9 bases, with 17 bases separating them. Germline V lookup: CDR1 MGHRA, CDR2 YSYEKL. The CDR3 bases are TGCGCCAGCAGCCAAGCGGAAGCTGTGCAGGGCACGCAGTATTTT. Translation: CASSQAEAVQGTQYF.

The CDR3 region is CASSHRQGARGQPQHF. The DNA of the CDR3 is TGTGCCAGTAGTCATAGACAGGGGGCGCGGGGTCAGCCCCAGCATTTT. The chain carries TRBV19 and TRBJ1-5, with 10 nucleotides matching TRBD1. J gave up 6 bases and V 5 bases, and 10 bases lay outside the gene matches. This CDR3 is 16 amino acids long. Germline V lookup: CDR1 LNHDA, CDR2 SQIVND (reference sequence). The whole variable domain, remainder taken from reference TRBV19 and TRBJ1-5, is DGGITQSPKYLFRKEGQNVTLSCEQNLNHDAMYWYRQDPGQGLRLIYYSQIVNDFQKGDIAEGYSVSREKKESFPLTVTSAQKNPTAFYLCASSHRQGARGQPQHFGDGTRLSIL.

The V gene is TRBV25-1, the J gene TRBJ2-7; possibly TRBD1 for D (5 bases). V was cut by 4 bases and J by 3 bases, with 22 bases left in between. This CDR3 is 17 amino acids long. Germline V gene sequence: CDR1 MGHDK, CDR2 SYGVNS. The CDR3 DNA reads as TGTGCCAGCAGTGGAATGGATCGACAGAGCTTTAACTACGAGCAGTACTTC. Translation: CASSGMDRQSFNYEQYF.

The chain combines TRBV27 with TRBJ2-5; 9 nucleotides agree with TRBD2. The ends lost 6 bases at V and 2 bases at J; junction bases unmatched: 7. The length of the CDR3 is 15 residues. Germline CDR1 and CDR2: MNHEY and SMNVEV (reference sequence). The CDR3 DNA is TGTGCCAGCAGACCTGGGCTAGCGGGGCAAGAGACCCAGTACTTC. This gives the protein CASRPGLAGQETQYF.